This TCR beta chain was sequenced in a study of regulatory T cells in long-lasting Graves disease. This clonotype was recorded at least ten times. TCR beta libraries were built with iRepertoire HTBI primers and Arm-PCR of CDR3 regions. Each CDR3 protein gets one entry after TCRdb re-called the multiplex PCR reads with MiXCR. This sample has approximately 540,000 distinct CDR3 sequences, with around 11% found just once. Time point indicated: newly diagnosed GD, antithyroid drugs for less than 3 months. The TCR library was made from RNA that had been extracted from PBMCs in TRIzol. These same data were also listed under a study on T cells in Graves' hyperthyroidism and ophthalmopathy.

The clonotype comes from a woman aged 30 to 39 with Graves disease. The starting material was peripheral blood mononuclear cells (PBMCs), obtained at new diagnosis, from a patient treated with antithyroid drugs.

Here the CDR3 DNA reads TGTGCCAGCAGTTTGAGACAGAGACAAGAGACCCAGTACTTC. This sequence encodes CASSLRQRQETQYF. The chain combines TRBV28 with TRBJ2-5; maybe TRBD1 (5 bases). Germline V lookup: CDR1 MDHEN, CDR2 SYDVKM. Trimming cost V 3 bases and J 2 bases, with 10 bases left between them. The CDR3 spans 14 residues. The full variable domain, in which reference TRBV28 and TRBJ2-5 provide the parts outside the CDR3, is DVKVTQSSRYLVKRTGEKVFLECVQDMDHENMFWYRQDPGLGLRLIYFSYDVKMKEKGDIPEGYSVSREKKERFSLILESASTNQTSMYLCASSLRQRQETQYFGPGTRLLVL.